The 10 T cell receptor beta chains below come from one sample, sequenced in a study of T cell repertoires in cytomegalovirus infection. TCRdb ran MiXCR on the reads and lists one entry per CDR3 protein. This sample has roughly 77,000 distinct CDR3 sequences, with over 3.5% found just once. The sample was PBMCs. The receptors here all came from a human donor in good health (CMV status not recorded). Some clones in this sample may be carry-over from other donors' samples.

This clonotype was seen ten or more times. The V call is TRBV7-9, the J call TRBJ1-1; 8 bases line up with TRBD1. This CDR3 has 15 residues. Germline V CDR1 and CDR2: SEHNR, FQNEAQ (reference sequence). The J segment lost 5 bases and the V segment lost 5 bases, leaving 10 bases of the junction unmatched. The CDR3 loop is CASSLGQGRGTEAFF. Here the CDR3 DNA reads TGTGCCAGCAGCCTAGGACAGGGCCGGGGTACTGAAGCTTTCTTT.

This clonotype has ten or more counts. The chain is built from TRBV7-6 and TRBJ2-7; 8 bases agree with TRBD1. The J segment lost 6 bases and the V segment lost 1 base, leaving 5 bases of the junction unmatched. This CDR3 region has 14 residues. Germline V gives CDR1 SGHVS, CDR2 FNYEAQ. The CDR3 here is CASSLGSRGREQYF. The CDR3, as DNA: TGTGCCAGCAGCTTAGGATCCAGGGGGCGCGAGCAGTACTTC. The entire variable domain, with the rest obtained from reference TRBV7-6 and TRBJ2-7, is as follows: GAGVSQSPRYKVTKRGQDVALRCDPISGHVSLYWYRQALGQGPEFLTYFNYEAQQDKSGLPNDRFSAERPEGSISTLTIQRTEQRDSAMYRCASSLGSRGREQYFGPGTRLTVT.

At least ten counts were recorded for this clonotype. The chain uses TRBV27 and TRBJ2-7, with a possible D match to TRBD1 (6 bases). Between the trimmed V and J ends, which lost 1 base and 3 bases, there was a span of 10 bases. CDR1 MNHEY and CDR2 SMNVEV come from the germline V gene (reference sequence). The CDR3 loop spans 14 amino acids. The CDR3 DNA reads as TGTGCCAGCAGTTTATTTGGACAGAACTACGAGCAGTACTTC. It specifies CASSLFGQNYEQYF.

This clonotype was observed at least ten times. This rearrangement joins TRBV5-1 to TRBJ2-3; D remains unclear. The CDR3 covers 14 residues. The V end was cut by 1 base, the J end by 2 bases, with 8 bases between. The germline V gene has CDR1 SGHRS and CDR2 YFSETQ. The CDR3, as DNA: TGCGCCAGCAGCTTGCAAGCGATCACAGATACGCAGTATTTT. Translating it yields CASSLQAITDTQYF.

This clonotype occurred many times. CDR3 sequence: CASSLESLTGELFF. CDR3 sequence (DNA): TGTGCCAGCAGCTTAGAGTCTCTAACCGGGGAGCTGTTTTTT. The J gene is TRBJ2-2, the V gene TRBV7-6, with no clear D. Germline lookup yields CDR1 SGHVS and CDR2 FNYEAQ. Trimming shortened V by 1 base and J by 5 bases, and 8 bases separated the two germline ends. The CDR3 runs to 14 residues.

In its sample, this clonotype was seen many times. This chain connects TRBV6-8 to TRBJ2-7; D is perhaps TRBD1 (5 bases). The CDR3 loop spans 12 amino acids. Per the germline V gene, CDR1 is MNHGY and CDR2 is SAAAGT. V dropped 4 bases and J dropped 4 bases, with 8 bases sitting between them. This chain's CDR3 is CASSSRTYEQYF. The CDR3 DNA sequence: TGTGCCAGCAGTTCTAGGACATACGAGCAGTACTTC.

In this sample, this clonotype turned up many times. The chain couples TRBV28 to TRBJ1-5; TRBD1 matches at 7 bases. Germline V gene data show CDR1 as MDHEN and CDR2 as SYDVKM. With 5 bases clipped from V and 9 bases from J, the junction kept 16 bases outside the gene matches. The CDR3 sequence is 16 residues long. DNA of the CDR3: TGTGCCAGCAGTGGGACAGCAATCAGCGGCGAGGGGCCCCAGCATTTT. Translation: CASSGTAISGEGPQHF.

This clonotype was detected ten times or more. V and J are TRBV4-1 and TRBJ2-3; perhaps TRBD2 as D (6 bases). CDR1 MGHRA and CDR2 YSYEKL come from the germline V gene. Between the trimmed V and J ends, which lost 0 bases and 4 bases, there was a span of 17 bases. The CDR3 runs 17 residues. The CDR3: CASSQDGAGIAADTQYF. The CDR3 DNA sequence: TGCGCCAGCAGCCAAGATGGAGCAGGGATAGCGGCAGATACGCAGTATTTT.

This clonotype has ten or more counts. The rearrangement uses TRBV19 and TRBJ2-3; D not certain. In germline, CDR1 is LNHDA, CDR2 SQIVND (reference sequence). With 5 bases removed from V and 1 base from J, the gap between germline ends came to 13 bases. CDR3 length: 15 residues. CDR3 DNA sequence: TGTGCCAGTAGTCCGATGGATTGGGGCACAGATACGCAGTATTTT. Its protein is CASSPMDWGTDTQYF.

Ten or more counts support this clonotype. This chain links TRBV29-1 with TRBJ1-1; D may be TRBD1 (5 bases). V lost 0 bases, J lost 5 bases, and 10 bases lay in between. The germline CDR1 and CDR2 sequences are SQVTM and ANQGSEA. CDR3 size: 13 residues. CDR3 in amino acids: CSVEDRGHTEAFF. In DNA, the CDR3 is TGCAGCGTTGAAGATCGAGGACATACTGAAGCTTTCTTT.